Following are 31 T cell receptor beta chains from one sample sequenced in a study of CXCR3-negative and CXCR3-positive naive CD8 T cells. UMI-labeled 5' RACE yielded the TRB cDNA libraries. TCRdb reprocessed the 5' RACE reads and stores each CDR3 protein as one record, lacking DNA. Recorded for this sample: about 89,000 distinct CDR3 sequences. The study, taken as a whole, reports: More hydrophobic TRB CDR3s were found in CXCR3-positive naive cells than in CXCR3-negative naive cells.

The antigens of these receptors remain unknown. The sequenced sample consisted of naive CXCR3+ CD8+ T cells from blood. Indicated subset: CD45RO-CCR7+CD27+CD95- naive CD8+ T cells expressing CXCR3 (TNR3+). These receptors were obtained from a human donor in good health. Some clones in this sample may be carry-over from other donors' samples.

V is TRBV19 and J is TRBJ1-2; TCRdb lists TRBD1, though no DNA is available to test this call. Germline loops: CDR1 LNHDA, CDR2 SQIVND (reference sequence). The CDR3 is 16 amino acids. The CDR3 spells CASSISRSDRNYGYTF.

The CDR3 loop is CASSFVLSYEQYF. This sequence joins TRBV28 and TRBJ2-7. CDR1 and CDR2 (germline): MDHEN, SYDVKM. This CDR3 is built from 13 residues.

The chain recombines TRBV2 with TRBJ1-5. CDR3 length equals 15 residues. CDR1 and CDR2 (germline): SNHLY, FYNNEI. The CDR3 is CASSEVLISNQPQHF.

The chain carries TRBV4-3 and TRBJ2-4; with no DNA, the TCRdb D assignment of TRBD2 cannot be verified. This CDR3 spans 20 amino acids. Germline V gene sequence: CDR1 LGHNA, CDR2 YSLEER. The CDR3 protein is CASSQSVPTTGSIAKNIQYF.

The rearrangement uses TRBV15 and TRBJ2-1; TCRdb indicates TRBD1, and absent DNA this call remains unverified. Germline values: CDR1 LNHNV, CDR2 YYDKDF (reference sequence). CDR3 length: 16 amino acids. CDR3 sequence reads: CATSRQDRGVYNEQFF.

V is TRBV15 and J is TRBJ2-1; the TCRdb D gene call, TRBD1, has no DNA to confirm it. Per germline, CDR1 LNHNV and CDR2 YYDKDF (reference sequence). This CDR3 has 14 amino acids. The CDR3 loop is CATSGPLGGDEQFF.

The rearrangement uses TRBV9 and TRBJ1-2. CDR1 and CDR2 from the germline V gene are SGDLS and YYNGEE. The CDR3 consists of 15 residues. CDR3: CASSGPQEINYGYTF.

The CDR3 loop reads CASNLDGQGNYEQYF. The chain is built from TRBV7-8 and TRBJ2-7; there is no DNA to check the TCRdb D call of TRBD1. Germline lookup yields CDR1 SGHVS and CDR2 FQNEAQ. CDR3 length: 15 amino acids.

The chain uses TRBV5-1 and TRBJ1-4. CDR3 length equals 15 residues. The germline V gene encodes CDR1 SGHRS and CDR2 YFSETQ. The CDR3: CATATSDATNEKLFF.

The chain joins TRBV6-5 to TRBJ2-5; checking the TCRdb D call of TRBD1 is not possible without DNA. The CDR3 totals 14 residues. Germline CDR1 reads MNHEY; CDR2 reads SVGAGI. CDR3 region: CASSLAQGGQTQYF.

The CDR3 loop reads CSVAPKNSYEQYF. V usage is TRBV29-1 and J usage is TRBJ2-7; without DNA, the TCRdb call of TRBD1 cannot be checked. Germline lookup yields CDR1 SQVTM and CDR2 ANQGSEA. This CDR3 region has 13 residues.

This sequence joins TRBV20-1 and TRBJ1-1; TCRdb indicates TRBD1, and absent DNA this call remains unverified. CDR3 size: 13 residues. The germline gives CDR1 DFQATT, CDR2 SNEGSKA (reference sequence). CDR3: CRGVGDKNTEAFF.

The V call is TRBV28, the J call TRBJ2-1; TCRdb's assignment of TRBD2 cannot be checked, as there is no DNA. CDR3 length: 15 amino acids. The germline gives CDR1 MDHEN, CDR2 SYDVKM. This CDR3 reads CASRVGLADYNEQFF.

The chain has TRBV7-2 and TRBJ2-1; absent DNA, TCRdb's TRBD2 call cannot be checked. The CDR3 runs to 18 residues. Germline assignment: CDR1 SGHTA and CDR2 FQGNSA. The CDR3 spells CASSLSPPGLAGYNEQFF.

This chain uses TRBV7-8 with TRBJ2-1; TCRdb indicates TRBD2, and absent DNA this call remains unverified. The CDR3 totals 18 residues. CDR1 is SGHVS, CDR2 FQNEAQ, per germline. Here the CDR3 reads CASSALPGLASPYNEQFF.

This sequence joins TRBV4-1 and TRBJ1-4; the D call from TCRdb, TRBD1, cannot be confirmed without DNA. The germline V gene has CDR1 MGHRA and CDR2 YSYEKL. This CDR3 contains 16 residues. CDR3 sequence reads: CASSQGTGGLDEKLFF.

V is TRBV6-5 and J is TRBJ1-5; the D call of TRBD1 rests on TCRdb alone, since no DNA is present to check it. The CDR3 is 14 amino acids. The V gene's germline CDR1 is MNHEY and CDR2 SVGAGI. This chain's CDR3 is CASSLTTGGQPQHF.

The rearrangement links TRBV14 to TRBJ1-1. Germline values: CDR1 SGHDN, CDR2 FVKESK. The CDR3 extends over 13 amino acids. CDR3 residues: CASSLYTNTEAFF.

The chain combines TRBV20-1 with TRBJ2-1; TCRdb's D gene call, TRBD1, goes unchecked for lack of DNA. The CDR3 consists of 13 residues. From germline, CDR1 is DFQATT and CDR2 SNEGSKA (reference sequence). This CDR3 is CSARLRGQSEQFF.

The J gene is TRBJ2-7, the V gene TRBV6-2 or TRBV6-3; TCRdb's D call of TRBD1 is untestable without DNA. Germline loops: CDR1 MNHEY, CDR2 SVGEGT. The CDR3 has 15 amino acids. The CDR3 loop reads CASSYPGTGDYEQYF.

The chain is built from TRBV29-1 and TRBJ1-1; TCRdb reports TRBD1, a call that lacks DNA to check it against. Germline CDR1 is SQVTM and CDR2 is ANQGSEA. The CDR3 is 12 amino acids. CDR3 amino acids: CSVEPGEAEAFF.

The chain uses TRBV5-1 and TRBJ1-1; checking the TCRdb D call of TRBD1 is not possible without DNA. CDR3 length equals 13 residues. Germline assignment: CDR1 SGHRS and CDR2 YFSETQ. This chain's CDR3 is CASSSAGGTEAFF.

The gene calls are TRBV11-3 and TRBJ2-3. The CDR3 spans 14 residues. Germline V lookup: CDR1 SGHNT, CDR2 YENEEA. Here the CDR3 reads CASSSIAGTDTQYF.

V is TRBV6-4 and J is TRBJ2-1; TCRdb gives TRBD1 as the D gene, but with no DNA this cannot be confirmed. The CDR3 spans 15 residues. The germline CDR1 and CDR2 sequences are MRHNA and SNTAGT. CDR3: CASSDSARAGDEQFF.

This chain connects TRBV4-1 to TRBJ2-4; TCRdb returns TRBD1, unconfirmable since there is no DNA. Germline V gives CDR1 MGHRA, CDR2 YSYEKL. This CDR3 contains 15 residues. The CDR3 loop reads CASSPWAGQKNIQYF.

The chain's CDR3 is CASSVGTGKVNEQFF. The chain couples TRBV9 to TRBJ2-1; the TRBD1 assignment by TCRdb is unverifiable without DNA. CDR1 is SGDLS and CDR2 is YYNGEE in the germline V gene. This CDR3 comprises 15 residues.

This rearrangement joins TRBV27 to TRBJ2-1; without DNA, the TCRdb call of TRBD1 cannot be checked. Germline loops: CDR1 MNHEY, CDR2 SMNVEV (reference sequence). This CDR3 has 17 amino acids. The chain's CDR3 is CASSLYPGGATYNEQFF.

This chain joins TRBV12-3 or TRBV12-4 and TRBJ2-3; TCRdb's D call, TRBD1, is unchecked because there is no DNA. This CDR3 contains 15 residues. CDR3 region: CASDKTGGGPDTQYF.

V gene TRBV5-6 combines with J gene TRBJ1-1; TCRdb's D call of TRBD1 is untestable without DNA. Germline V CDR1 and CDR2: SGHDT, YYEEEE. This CDR3 is built from 14 residues. CDR3: CASSEDGGNTEAFF.

The chain uses TRBV7-9 and TRBJ2-7; no DNA is available, so the TRBD1 call from TCRdb remains unchecked. CDR1 is SEHNR and CDR2 is FQNEAQ in the germline V gene (reference sequence). CDR3 length: 14 amino acids. CDR3 protein: CASSLVTGFHEQYF. The complete variable domain, with remaining parts taken from reference TRBV7-9 and TRBJ2-7, reads DTGVSQNPRHKITKRGQNVTFRCDPISEHNRLYWYRQTLGQGPEFLTYFQNEAQLEKSRLLSDRFSAERPKGSFSTLEIQRTEQGDSAMYLCASSLVTGFHEQYFGPGTRLTVT.

The CDR3 protein is CASSLANPRNTEAFF. The chain recombines TRBV7-9 with TRBJ1-1. Germline assignment: CDR1 SEHNR and CDR2 FQNEAQ (reference sequence). The CDR3 consists of 15 residues.